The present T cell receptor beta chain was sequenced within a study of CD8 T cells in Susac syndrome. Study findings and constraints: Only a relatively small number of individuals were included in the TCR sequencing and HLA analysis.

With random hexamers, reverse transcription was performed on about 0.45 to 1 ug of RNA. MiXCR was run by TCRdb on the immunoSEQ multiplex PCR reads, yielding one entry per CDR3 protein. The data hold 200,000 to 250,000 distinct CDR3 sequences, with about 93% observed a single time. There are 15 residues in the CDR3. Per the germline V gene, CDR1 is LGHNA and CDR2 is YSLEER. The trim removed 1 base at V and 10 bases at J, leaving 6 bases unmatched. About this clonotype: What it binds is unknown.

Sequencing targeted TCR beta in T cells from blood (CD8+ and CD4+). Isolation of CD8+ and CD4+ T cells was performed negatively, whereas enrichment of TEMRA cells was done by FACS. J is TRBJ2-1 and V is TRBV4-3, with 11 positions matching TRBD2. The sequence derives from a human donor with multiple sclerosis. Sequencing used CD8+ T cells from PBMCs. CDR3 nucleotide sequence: TGCGCCAGCAGCCAAGTTCTAGCGGGAGGATACGAGCAGTTCTTC. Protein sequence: CASSQVLAGGYEQFF.